This entry lists 26 T cell receptor beta chains sequenced from one sample in a study of OX40 agonist ivuxolimab in advanced cancers. This table comes from immunoSEQ multiplex PCR, and its TCRdb copy is limited to in-frame clones, with some not included. Altogether 55,000 to 80,000 clones are present, around nine tenths being singletons, with the ten largest covering over 2%. Sample: CD4+ or CD8+ T cells sorted from blood, taken in a trial of the OX40 agonist ivuxolimab. The source of these receptors is an adult with an advanced solid tumor such as melanoma, head and neck, liver or kidney cancer.

The chain employs TRBV19 and TRBJ1-5; D uncertain. CDR1 LNHDA and CDR2 SQIVND come from the germline V gene (reference sequence). The CDR3 loop spans 13 amino acids. V was clipped by 7 bases and J by 3 bases, with 10 bases between them. In nucleotides, the CDR3 is TGTGCCAGTATCGGGCAGTTCAATCAGCCCCAGCATTTT. Residues: CASIGQFNQPQHF. The whole variable domain, filled in from reference TRBV19 and TRBJ1-5, reads DGGITQSPKYLFRKEGQNVTLSCEQNLNHDAMYWYRQDPGQGLRLIYYSQIVNDFQKGDIAEGYSVSREKKESFPLTVTSAQKNPTAFYLCASIGQFNQPQHFGDGTRLSIL.

The gene calls are TRBV5-4 and TRBJ2-5, with D maybe TRBD1 (5 bases). The V gene lost 2 bases and the J gene lost 7 bases, with 15 bases spanning the gap. Per germline, CDR1 SGHNT and CDR2 YYREEE (reference sequence). This CDR3 region has 14 residues. The CDR3 sequence: CASSLEPGIGTQYF. Here the CDR3 DNA reads TGTGCCAGCAGCTTAGAGCCAGGGATCGGGACCCAGTACTTC.

The chain is built from TRBV27 and TRBJ2-5; the match to TRBD1 covers 7 bases. The CDR3 covers 15 residues. Trimming at V came to 3 bases and at J to 5 bases, leaving 9 bases not matched to a gene. Germline-derived CDR1 and CDR2 are MNHEY and SMNVEV (reference sequence). The CDR3 is CASSLRGGGRETQYF. CDR3 bases: TGTGCCAGCAGTTTGCGAGGGGGCGGAAGGGAGACCCAGTACTTC.

Points on this clone: Additional DNA sequences in this sample encode the identical CDR3. The chain carries TRBV11-2 and TRBJ2-2; no definite D call. This CDR3 is 14 amino acids long. The V gene lost 0 bases and the J gene lost 6 bases, with 8 bases spanning the gap. Per germline, CDR1 SGHAT and CDR2 FQNNGV. CDR3 sequence (DNA): TGTGCCAGCAGCTTAGATTTCGCCGCCGGGGAGCTGTTTTTT. Its translation: CASSLDFAAGELFF.

The chain employs TRBV7-3 and TRBJ2-3, with D possibly being TRBD2 (6 bases). The CDR3 totals 14 residues. With 4 bases removed from V and 2 bases from J, the gap between germline ends came to 10 bases. CDR1 SGHTA and CDR2 FQGTGA come from the germline V gene. In DNA, the CDR3 is TGTGCCAGCAGCTCTAGCGAGATCACAGATACGCAGTATTTT. This encodes CASSSSEITDTQYF.

The chain has TRBV4-2 and TRBJ2-1, with D unclear. The CDR3 has 14 amino acids. Trimming pared 2 bases from V and 8 bases from J, leaving 13 bases between. The germline V gene encodes CDR1 LGHNA and CDR2 YNFKEQ. Here the CDR3 DNA reads TGTGCCAGCAGCCAAAGACGTCCAGTCGATGAGCAGTTCTTC. Its protein is CASSQRRPVDEQFF.

V is TRBV19 and J is TRBJ1-1; D gene uncertain. The length of the CDR3 is 14 residues. Trimming took off 7 bases at V and 1 base at J, with 13 bases between the two ends. Germline-derived CDR1 and CDR2 are LNHDA and SQIVND (reference sequence). CDR3 amino acids: CASTPRSQNTEAFF. The CDR3, as DNA: TGTGCCAGTACCCCGAGGTCCCAGAACACTGAAGCTTTCTTT.

This rearrangement joins TRBV9 to TRBJ2-5, with D unresolved. The CDR3 length is 13 residues. From germline, CDR1 is SGDLS and CDR2 YYNGEE. Trimming pared 0 bases from V and 1 base from J, leaving 4 bases between. CDR3 nucleotide sequence: TGTGCCAGCAGCGTAGGCCTCCAAGAGACCCAGTACTTC. Protein: CASSVGLQETQYF.

V usage is TRBV2 and J usage is TRBJ1-6; D is ambiguous. Germline V gives CDR1 SNHLY, CDR2 FYNNEI. The CDR3 covers 14 residues. V lost 6 bases and J lost 8, with 14 bases in between. CDR3: CASRKPEWDSPLHF. CDR3 sequence (DNA): TGTGCCAGCAGGAAACCTGAATGGGATTCACCCCTCCACTTT.

The rearrangement links TRBV5-5 to TRBJ2-5; 8 nucleotides line up with TRBD2. After removal of 4 bases from V and 4 bases from J, the junction contained 6 bases not matched to a gene. The CDR3 has 14 amino acids. Germline CDR1 is SGHKS and CDR2 is YYEKEE (reference sequence). CDR3 bases: TGTGCCAGCAGCCGGGAGGGGGGCGCAGAGACCCAGTACTTC. It translates to CASSREGGAETQYF.

V and J are TRBV5-1 and TRBJ2-1; TRBD2 aligns across 7 bases. From germline, CDR1 is SGHRS and CDR2 YFSETQ. The CDR3 length is 14 residues. V was pared by 5 bases and J by 9 bases, with 11 bases of the junction left unmatched. CDR3 region: CASSKGREITEQFF. The CDR3 nucleotides read TGCGCCAGCAGTAAGGGGCGGGAGATAACTGAGCAGTTCTTC.

The genes are TRBV7-2 and TRBJ1-5; TRBD1 agrees at 9 bases. V gave up 5 bases and J gave up 3 bases; unmatched junction bases: 5. The CDR3 loop spans 15 amino acids. Germline V gene data show CDR1 as SGHTA and CDR2 as FQGNSA. CDR3 sequence: CASSGTGILNQPQHF. DNA for the CDR3: TGTGCCAGCAGCGGGACAGGGATCCTCAATCAGCCCCAGCATTTT.

This clone was seen only a few times. The chain recombines TRBV7-9 with TRBJ1-2, with no clear D. Deletions cut 7 bases from V and 4 bases from J, with 16 bases between. The CDR3 consists of 14 residues. Germline loops: CDR1 SEHNR, CDR2 FQNEAQ (reference sequence). The CDR3 DNA is TGTGCCAGCACCCAAGAGAGCGGAACCTATGGCTACACCTTC. This gives the protein CASTQESGTYGYTF. The variable domain in full, completed from reference TRBV7-9 and TRBJ1-2, reads DTGVSQNPRHKITKRGQNVTFRCDPISEHNRLYWYRQTLGQGPEFLTYFQNEAQLEKSRLLSDRFSAERPKGSFSTLEIQRTEQGDSAMYLCASTQESGTYGYTFGSGTRLTVV.

J is TRBJ2-5 and V is TRBV20-1; D is undetermined. Trimming left V 3 bases short and J 4 bases short, with 3 bases between. This CDR3 is built from 10 residues. Germline V gene sequence: CDR1 DFQATT, CDR2 SNEGSKA (reference sequence). The CDR3 reads CSASIETQYF. In DNA, the CDR3 is TGCAGTGCTAGTATAGAGACCCAGTACTTC.

V usage is TRBV27 and J usage is TRBJ2-7; TRBD2 matches at 9 bases. This CDR3 has 13 amino acids. Germline V gives CDR1 MNHEY, CDR2 SMNVEV (reference sequence). J gave up 7 bases and V 2 bases, and 3 bases lay outside the gene matches. The CDR3 here is CASSLLAGLEQYF. The CDR3 bases are TGTGCCAGCAGTTTACTAGCGGGGCTGGAGCAGTACTTC.

The V gene is TRBV6-5, the J gene TRBJ1-5; D not resolved. Germline CDR1 and CDR2: MNHEY and SVGAGI. V gave up 6 bases and J gave up 7 bases, with 13 bases separating them. The CDR3 spans 13 residues. The CDR3 region is CASSSLGGQPQHF. The CDR3 region has the DNA TGTGCCAGCAGCTCCCTCGGAGGCCAGCCCCAGCATTTT.

The V call is TRBV4-2, the J call TRBJ1-5, with D unresolved. The CDR3 sequence is 15 residues long. Germline loops: CDR1 LGHNA, CDR2 YNFKEQ. The V end was cut by 0 bases, the J end by 9 bases, with 15 bases between. The CDR3 protein is CASSQENGVNLPQHF. CDR3 in DNA: TGTGCCAGCAGCCAAGAAAACGGGGTCAATTTGCCCCAGCATTTT.

The V gene is TRBV6-5, the J gene TRBJ2-1, with 7 bases fitting TRBD1. Looked up from germline, CDR1 is MNHEY and CDR2 is SVGAGI. The CDR3 spans 16 residues. With 2 bases clipped from V and 0 bases from J, the junction kept 4 bases outside the gene matches. Written as DNA, the CDR3 is TGTGCCAGCAGTTACACGGACAGGAGCTCCTACAATGAGCAGTTCTTC. Translated, it gives CASSYTDRSSYNEQFF.

V gene TRBV19 combines with J gene TRBJ2-3, with a weak D call TRBD2 (6 bases). The CDR3 is 14 residues long. With 10 bases removed from V and 2 bases from J, the gap between germline ends came to 16 bases. Per the germline V gene, CDR1 is LNHDA and CDR2 is SQIVND (reference sequence). The chain's CDR3 is CATRRDRVTDTQYF. The CDR3 nucleotides read TGTGCCACCCGGAGGGATCGGGTCACAGATACGCAGTATTTT.

The chain employs TRBV19 and TRBJ2-7, with 8 bases that match TRBD2. Germline CDR1 and CDR2: LNHDA and SQIVND (reference sequence). Unmatched junction bases numbered 11, after V lost 9 bases and J lost 1 base. This CDR3 is 15 amino acids long. The DNA of the CDR3 is TGTGCCAGCAAAATGCGGGGGGCAAAATCCTACGAGCAGTACTTC. Protein product: CASKMRGAKSYEQYF. Based on the CDR3 plus reference TRBV19 and TRBJ2-7, the full variable domain is DGGITQSPKYLFRKEGQNVTLSCEQNLNHDAMYWYRQDPGQGLRLIYYSQIVNDFQKGDIAEGYSVSREKKESFPLTVTSAQKNPTAFYLCASKMRGAKSYEQYFGPGTRLTVT.

The genes are TRBV9 and TRBJ2-2; no clear D gene. Germline V gene data show CDR1 as SGDLS and CDR2 as YYNGEE. The CDR3 runs 15 residues. V gave up 0 bases and J gave up 0 bases, with 6 bases separating them. CDR3 coding DNA: TGTGCCAGCAGCGTAGACCCAACGAACACCGGGGAGCTGTTTTTT. It translates to CASSVDPTNTGELFF.

The V and J genes are TRBV6-1 and TRBJ1-2; weak D call: TRBD1 (5 bases). The V gene lost 6 bases and the J gene lost 8 bases, with 16 bases spanning the gap. Germline-derived CDR1 and CDR2 are MNHNS and SASEGT. CDR3 length equals 13 residues. CDR3: CASSRDWGGGYTF. The CDR3 DNA follows: TGTGCCAGCAGCAGGGATTGGGGTGGGGGCTACACCTTC.

The CDR3 loop is CASSPGIGDQPQHF. The CDR3, as DNA: TGTGCCAGCTCACCGGGGATAGGCGATCAGCCCCAGCATTTT. This rearrangement joins TRBV18 to TRBJ1-5, with D uncertain. V was clipped by 3 bases and J by 5 bases, with 11 bases between them. The CDR3 totals 14 residues. Germline V lookup: CDR1 KGHSH, CDR2 LQKENI.

This chain uses TRBV9 with TRBJ1-1, with unresolved D. CDR1 and CDR2 (germline): SGDLS, YYNGEE. The CDR3 extends over 14 amino acids. V was cut by 0 bases and J by 0 bases, with 6 bases left in between. The DNA of the CDR3 is TGTGCCAGCAGCGTAGATCTTTTGAACACTGAAGCTTTCTTT. This translates into CASSVDLLNTEAFF.

V gene TRBV5-4 combines with J gene TRBJ2-5; TRBD2 matches 8 bases. The germline V gene has CDR1 SGHNT and CDR2 YYREEE (reference sequence). The V gene end was trimmed by 4 bases and the J gene end by 5 bases; junction bases not matched to a gene: 13. The CDR3 runs to 16 residues. The DNA for the CDR3 is TGTGCCAGCAGCCCCGGGAGGGCAGGGCGGTTGGAGACCCAGTACTTC. It codes for CASSPGRAGRLETQYF.

V and J are TRBV5-1 and TRBJ2-2, with 12 bases identical to TRBD2. This CDR3 has 16 residues. Per germline, CDR1 SGHRS and CDR2 YFSETQ. J was trimmed by 2 bases and V by 4 bases; bases with no gene match: 3. Here the CDR3 DNA reads TGCGCCAGCAGCATCGGACTAGCGGGAAACACCGGGGAGCTGTTTTTT. Translating it yields CASSIGLAGNTGELFF.